Shown below are 27 T cell receptor beta chains from a single sample sequenced in a study of graft-versus-host responses after intestinal transplantation (dated by TCRdb to the early 2020s). The time point tag for this specimen amounts to: cells obtained before transplantation from donor or recipient. The library was generated by the immunoSEQ multiplex PCR assay. As stored in TCRdb, this immuneACCESS dataset retains in-frame rearrangements with V and J assigned. A fraction of the clones does not appear; measured against another copy, unresolved V genes explain less than half of the discrepancy, and the remainder lacks a known reason. Within this sample are about 24,000 clones, with roughly 43% of them counted one time only. Roughly 0.65% of the sample rests with the top ten. Specimen: alloreactive CD4+ T cells from a mixed lymphocyte reaction culture, collected before intestinal transplant. The cell subset or site label corresponds to: CFSE-low proliferating T cells sorted from approximately 6-day pre-transplant mixed lymphocyte reaction (GvH or HvG direction). The receptors derive from a human patient who received an intestinal transplant.

The chain employs TRBV7-8 and TRBJ2-1; TRBD2 matches 14 bases. This CDR3 region has 18 residues. Germline V gives CDR1 SGHVS, CDR2 FQNEAQ. V was pared by 6 bases and J by 7 bases, with 14 bases of the junction left unmatched. In DNA form, the CDR3 reads TGTGCCAGCAGGCTGGAGACTAGCGGGAGGGTCATCATTAATGAGCAGTTCTTC. Its translation: CASRLETSGRVIINEQFF.

This clone occurred a few times. This sequence joins TRBV4-3 and TRBJ1-3; D may be TRBD1 (6 bases). The CDR3 consists of 17 residues. The V and J ends lost 2 bases and 4 bases respectively, with 18 bases between them. Germline CDR1 reads LGHNA; CDR2 reads YSLEER. CDR3 coding DNA: TGCGCCAGCAGCCAAACCTTAACAGGGTATCAGGGAAACACCATATATTTT. Encoded protein: CASSQTLTGYQGNTIYF.

This clone was seen more than once but under ten times. The chain uses TRBV4-1 and TRBJ2-1; 8 bases match TRBD2. Germline V gene lookup returns CDR1 MGHRA and CDR2 YSYEKL. V was pared by 3 bases and J by 6 bases, with 7 bases of the junction left unmatched. There are 15 residues in the CDR3. In nucleotides, the CDR3 is TGCGCCAGCAGCCACGGGGGGGGCCATGTCAATGAGCAGTTCTTC. It yields the protein CASSHGGGHVNEQFF.

The V and J genes are TRBV18 and TRBJ1-6; a possible D gene is TRBD1 (5 bases). Germline CDR1 KGHSH, CDR2 LQKENI. The CDR3 runs to 15 residues. V lost 2 bases, J lost 8 bases, and 13 bases lay in between. The CDR3 loop is CASSPLGALDSPLHF. CDR3 coding DNA: TGTGCCAGCTCACCATTAGGGGCCCTAGATTCACCCCTCCACTTT.

This clone has only a few counts. CDR3 DNA sequence: TGCGCCAGCAGCGTCCAGGTCAATCAGCCCCAGCATTTT. The encoded protein is CASSVQVNQPQHF. The chain couples TRBV4-3 to TRBJ1-5; no clear D gene. The length of the CDR3 is 13 residues. Germline assignment: CDR1 LGHNA and CDR2 YSLEER. Trimming took off 5 bases at V and 3 bases at J, with 8 bases between the two ends.

This chain uses TRBV25-1 with TRBJ1-5, with 9 bases that match TRBD1. This CDR3 comprises 17 residues. The junction had 13 bases not matched to a gene; V was cut back by 4 bases and J by 6 bases. Germline V CDR1 and CDR2: MGHDK, SYGVNS. The CDR3 nucleotides read TGTGCCAGCAGTGTCGACCGGGACAGGGCTAGGAGTCAGCCCCAGCATTTT. Protein sequence: CASSVDRDRARSQPQHF. Based on the CDR3 plus reference TRBV25-1 and TRBJ1-5, the full variable domain is EADIYQTPRYLVIGTGKKITLECSQTMGHDKMYWYQQDPGMELHLIHYSYGVNSTEKGDLSSESTVSRIRTEHFPLTLESARPSHTSQYLCASSVDRDRARSQPQHFGDGTRLSIL.

This sequence joins TRBV19 and TRBJ2-7; 8 bases fit TRBD1. The CDR3 sequence is 14 residues long. Germline V CDR1 and CDR2: LNHDA, SQIVND (reference sequence). The V and J ends lost 4 bases and 6 bases, in that order; junction bases with no gene match: 8. DNA of the CDR3: TGTGCCAGTAGTAGAACAGGGGGACGGGCCGAGCAGTACTTC. The encoded protein is CASSRTGGRAEQYF. Looking up the rest from reference TRBV19 and TRBJ2-7 gives the full variable domain: DGGITQSPKYLFRKEGQNVTLSCEQNLNHDAMYWYRQDPGQGLRLIYYSQIVNDFQKGDIAEGYSVSREKKESFPLTVTSAQKNPTAFYLCASSRTGGRAEQYFGPGTRLTVT.

This clone was counted a few times. The chain links TRBV4-2 to TRBJ1-5, with a tentative D call TRBD1 (5 bases). The V and J ends lost 1 base and 16 bases respectively, with 11 bases between them. CDR3 length: 11 amino acids. The germline V gene encodes CDR1 LGHNA and CDR2 YNFKEQ. The DNA for the CDR3 is TGTGCCAGCAGCCAAGGGGGCCTTTATCATTTT. As protein: CASSQGGLYHF.

The V and J genes are TRBV6-1 and TRBJ2-7, with D perhaps matching TRBD1 (6 bases). The germline V gene encodes CDR1 MNHNS and CDR2 SASEGT. The CDR3 is 15 residues long. V was trimmed by 6 bases and J by 1 base, leaving 16 bases between them. This chain's CDR3 is CASRATGFISYEQYF. CDR3 bases: TGTGCCAGCAGGGCGACAGGATTTATTTCCTACGAGCAGTACTTC.

Only one count was recorded for this clone. The chain has TRBV6-5 and TRBJ2-3, with 7 nucleotides matching TRBD2. Per germline, CDR1 MNHEY and CDR2 SVGAGI. This CDR3 contains 14 residues. V was clipped by 4 bases and J by 2 bases; unmatched bases: 3. In DNA, the CDR3 is TGTGCCAGCAGTTTGCGGGGGATCACAGATACGCAGTATTTT. Its protein is CASSLRGITDTQYF.

The gene calls are TRBV7-9 and TRBJ1-4, with TRBD1 matching over 9 bases. This CDR3 is built from 15 residues. Germline V lookup: CDR1 SEHNR, CDR2 FQNEAQ (reference sequence). Trimming at V came to 5 bases and at J to 7 bases, leaving 8 bases not matched to a gene. Here the CDR3 reads CASSRPGTGREKLFF. Here the CDR3 DNA reads TGTGCCAGCAGCCGTCCGGGGACAGGGCGTGAAAAACTGTTTTTT.

The chain carries TRBV2 and TRBJ2-5; TRBD1 might be the D (5 bases). Germline V gene data show CDR1 as SNHLY and CDR2 as FYNNEI. V dropped 6 bases and J dropped 0 bases, with 14 bases sitting between them. CDR3 length equals 15 residues. The CDR3 nucleotides read TGTGCCAGCAGGACGGTTGGGGCACACCAAGAGACCCAGTACTTC. Encoded protein: CASRTVGAHQETQYF.

This clone was observed a handful of times. The gene calls are TRBV6-5 and TRBJ2-6, with D possibly matching TRBD1 (6 bases). Germline lookup yields CDR1 MNHEY and CDR2 SVGAGI. The CDR3 loop spans 15 amino acids. The germline V and J ends were trimmed by 9 bases and 0 bases, with 12 bases remaining between them. CDR3 sequence: CASGQFYSGANVLTF. CDR3 DNA: TGTGCCAGTGGACAGTTCTACTCTGGGGCCAACGTCCTGACTTTC.

This clone showed up just a few times. The chain links TRBV4-2 to TRBJ2-5; tentative D call: TRBD1 (6 bases). Germline loops: CDR1 LGHNA, CDR2 YNFKEQ. The CDR3 loop spans 16 amino acids. Trimming stripped 0 bases from V and 1 base from J, with 12 bases between. CDR3 coding DNA: TGTGCCAGCAGCCAAGATTTGGGGGCGGGCCAAGAGACCCAGTACTTC. It yields the protein CASSQDLGAGQETQYF.

The rearrangement uses TRBV15 and TRBJ1-3, with TRBD1 identical over 7 bases. V shed 0 bases, J shed 4 bases, and the junction held 0 bases outside the gene matches. CDR3 length equals 14 residues. CDR1 is LNHNV and CDR2 is YYDKDF in the germline V gene (reference sequence). CDR3 nucleotides: TGTGCCACCAGCAGAGAAGGGGGCGGAAACACCATATATTTT. Amino acid sequence: CATSREGGGNTIYF.

This chain links TRBV12-5 with TRBJ1-6; tentative D call: TRBD1 (5 bases). V lost 2 bases and J lost 16, with 15 bases in between. The CDR3 contains 13 residues. Germline V lookup: CDR1 LGHNT, CDR2 FRNRAP. The CDR3 nucleotides read TGTGCTAGTGGTTTGTTGACAGCTTTTACACTCCACTTT. It encodes CASGLLTAFTLHF.

The V call is TRBV6-5, the J call TRBJ2-5, with D perhaps TRBD2 (7 bases). V lost 6 bases and J lost 9, with 23 bases in between. The germline V gene encodes CDR1 MNHEY and CDR2 SVGAGI. This CDR3 comprises 15 residues. In DNA form, the CDR3 reads TGTGCCAGCAGCCGACGAGGGGGGCCGGCGGGGGCCCAGTACTTC. It yields the protein CASSRRGGPAGAQYF.

The chain joins TRBV28 to TRBJ2-7; weak D call: TRBD2 (6 bases). Trimming left V 6 bases short and J 4 bases short, with 28 bases between. Germline CDR1 and CDR2: MDHEN and SYDVKM. The CDR3 covers 18 residues. CDR3 loop: CASSFLGAGVLKGYEQYF. The CDR3 DNA follows: TGTGCCAGCAGCTTCCTGGGAGCGGGTGTTCTAAAGGGTTACGAGCAGTACTTC.

The CDR3 is CASGAAPGQYNTGELFF. In DNA form, the CDR3 reads TGTGCTAGTGGGGCCGCCCCGGGACAGTATAACACCGGGGAGCTGTTTTTT. The chain carries TRBV12-5 and TRBJ2-2, with 7 bases that match TRBD1. Germline lookup yields CDR1 LGHNT and CDR2 FRNRAP. V dropped 6 bases and J dropped 2; count of bases not matched to a gene: 12. The CDR3 consists of 17 residues. Full variable domain (remainder filled in from reference TRBV12-5 and TRBJ2-2): DARVTQTPRHKVTEMGQEVTMRCQPILGHNTVFWYRQTMMQGLELLAYFRNRAPLDDSGMPKDRFSAEMPDATLATLKIQPSEPRDSAVYFCASGAAPGQYNTGELFFGEGSRLTVL.

The sample holds one count of this clone. The rearrangement joins TRBV6-5 to TRBJ2-1; D not resolved. CDR3 size: 16 residues. Looked up from germline, CDR1 is MNHEY and CDR2 is SVGAGI. Trimming pared 0 bases from V and 5 bases from J, leaving 14 bases between. The CDR3 here is CASSYSPPYRNNEQFF. CDR3 DNA sequence: TGTGCCAGCAGTTACTCGCCACCCTATCGAAACAATGAGCAGTTCTTC.

This chain uses TRBV7-9 with TRBJ2-3; maybe TRBD2 (6 bases). Germline values: CDR1 SEHNR, CDR2 FQNEAQ (reference sequence). V gave up 5 bases and J gave up 3 bases, with 15 bases separating them. This CDR3 region has 15 residues. CDR3 residues: CASSPLKGGTDTQYF. The CDR3 coding sequence is TGTGCCAGCAGCCCTCTTAAGGGAGGAACAGATACGCAGTATTTT.

The chain recombines TRBV18 with TRBJ2-1; tentatively, D is TRBD2 (5 bases). Germline CDR1 reads KGHSH; CDR2 reads LQKENI. Deletions cut 6 bases from V and 7 bases from J, with 22 bases between. The CDR3 runs to 16 residues. In nucleotides, the CDR3 is TGTGCCAGCTCCCCGAGCGAAATCCCGAGGAGGAATGAGCAGTTCTTC. Its translation: CASSPSEIPRRNEQFF.

The J gene is TRBJ2-3, the V gene TRBV6-4; 10 nucleotides align to TRBD2. There are 16 residues in the CDR3. The J segment lost 2 bases and the V segment lost 5 bases, leaving 7 bases of the junction unmatched. The germline CDR1 and CDR2 sequences are MRHNA and SNTAGT. CDR3 sequence reads: CASSQLAGGLTDTQYF. In nucleotides, the CDR3 is TGTGCCAGCAGTCAATTAGCGGGGGGACTCACAGATACGCAGTATTTT.

This clone has only a few counts. The chain has TRBV6-5 and TRBJ1-5; maybe TRBD1 (5 bases). Between the trimmed V and J ends, which lost 6 bases and 4 bases, there was a span of 13 bases. The CDR3 has 14 amino acids. Looked up from germline, CDR1 is MNHEY and CDR2 is SVGAGI. The CDR3 coding sequence is TGTGCCAGCAGCTCCGAGGCAGGGAATCAGCCCCAGCATTTT. It encodes CASSSEAGNQPQHF.

This clone has just a few counts. The J gene is TRBJ2-7, the V gene TRBV6-6, with 8 bases lining up with TRBD1. Germline values: CDR1 MNHNY, CDR2 SVGAGI (reference sequence). The CDR3 has 16 residues. J was trimmed by 6 bases and V by 7 bases; bases with no gene match: 17. CDR3: CASTNRRDRRLGEQYF. For the CDR3, the DNA is TGTGCCAGCACCAACCGGCGGGACAGGCGATTAGGCGAGCAGTACTTC.

Only a few counts were recorded for this clone. The chain carries TRBV28 and TRBJ2-7; 10 bases align to TRBD2. The CDR3 contains 14 residues. The trim removed 4 bases at V and 0 bases at J, leaving 0 bases unmatched. Per germline, CDR1 MDHEN and CDR2 SYDVKM. The CDR3 DNA sequence: TGTGCCAGCAGTTCTAGCGGGAGCTCCTACGAGCAGTACTTC. Protein: CASSSSGSSYEQYF.

In this sample, this clone turned up a few times. The gene calls are TRBV5-6 and TRBJ2-4; TRBD2 aligns across 7 bases. Germline CDR1 reads SGHDT; CDR2 reads YYEEEE. The V segment lost 0 bases and the J segment 1 base; nucleotides outside the gene matches: 7. This CDR3 contains 17 residues. The CDR3 is CASSLGPTSAAKNIQYF. The CDR3 DNA sequence: TGTGCCAGCAGCTTGGGTCCTACTAGCGCCGCCAAAAACATTCAGTACTTC.